The 18 T cell receptor beta chains below were found in one sample sequenced in a study of blood T cell repertoires in COVID-19. Repertoires were generated with immunoSEQ multiplex PCR, while TCRdb's copy carries only in-frame clones and drops some. The table shows around 260,000 clones, with around 87% occurring only once. Sequenced input: peripheral blood. These receptors were collected from a woman between 50 and 59 years old with acute or convalescent COVID-19.

This clone was seen ten or more times. The chain uses TRBV10-2 and TRBJ2-5; 14 nucleotides align to TRBD2. Germline CDR1 and CDR2: WSHSY and SAAADI. The CDR3 is 16 amino acids. Germline trimming cut 4 bases from V and 9 bases from J; bases unmatched to any gene: 10. The DNA for the CDR3 is TGCGCCAGCAGTGTCGGGACTAGCGGGAGATCTTCGTCCCAGTACTTC. It codes for CASSVGTSGRSSSQYF.

This rearrangement joins TRBV6-1 to TRBJ2-7; 12 bases fit TRBD2. CDR1 MNHNS and CDR2 SASEGT come from the germline V gene. The CDR3 sequence is 15 residues long. The V gene end was trimmed by 2 bases and the J gene end by 5 bases; junction bases not matched to a gene: 4. CDR3: CASSERLAGANEQYF. Written as DNA, the CDR3 is TGTGCCAGCAGTGAAAGACTAGCGGGAGCTAACGAGCAGTACTTC.

This chain joins TRBV6-2 or TRBV6-3 and TRBJ1-2; perhaps TRBD1 as D (5 bases). The CDR3 totals 13 residues. V was clipped by 2 bases and J by 4 bases, with 8 bases between them. Germline V gene data show CDR1 as MNHEY and CDR2 as SVGEGT. The CDR3 protein is CASSYQGGYGYTF. The CDR3 coding sequence is TGTGCCAGCAGTTACCAGGGAGGCTATGGCTACACCTTC.

The genes are TRBV25-1 and TRBJ1-4; no clear D gene. Trimming took 4 bases from V and 7 from J, leaving 13 bases between them. Germline values: CDR1 MGHDK, CDR2 SYGVNS. The CDR3 contains 14 residues. This CDR3 is CASSVEGLSEKLFF. CDR3 nucleotides: TGTGCCAGCAGTGTGGAGGGCCTGAGTGAAAAACTGTTTTTT.

The chain has TRBV27 and TRBJ2-1; D is ambiguous. V was trimmed by 3 bases and J by 8 bases, leaving 14 bases between them. Germline values: CDR1 MNHEY, CDR2 SMNVEV (reference sequence). This CDR3 spans 14 amino acids. Here the CDR3 reads CASSFRLFLDEQFF. CDR3 coding DNA: TGTGCCAGCAGTTTTAGGCTTTTTCTAGATGAGCAGTTCTTC.

The chain recombines TRBV19 with TRBJ2-3; D perhaps matches TRBD1 (5 bases). The CDR3 consists of 14 residues. Germline CDR1 is LNHDA and CDR2 is SQIVND (reference sequence). Trimming removed 6 bases at V and 2 bases at J, with 12 bases between. DNA for the CDR3: TGTGCCAGTAGACAGGATTCCCTCACAGATACGCAGTATTTT. Its translation is CASRQDSLTDTQYF.

The rearrangement uses TRBV6-5 and TRBJ2-2, with a tentative D call TRBD2 (5 bases). The ends were cut back, 2 bases at V and 12 bases at J, with 19 bases in the middle. The germline V gene has CDR1 MNHEY and CDR2 SVGAGI. The CDR3 contains 15 residues. The CDR3 here is CASSYGGSWRVQLFF. As DNA, the CDR3 is TGTGCCAGCAGTTACGGCGGATCTTGGCGGGTGCAGCTGTTTTTT.

The chain has TRBV5-6 and TRBJ2-7, with a possible D match to TRBD1 (6 bases). The CDR3 spans 17 residues. From germline, CDR1 is SGHDT and CDR2 YYEEEE. Trimming left V 4 bases short and J 3 bases short, with 23 bases between. CDR3 amino acids: CASSRKPPTGFFYEQYF. CDR3 nucleotides: TGTGCCAGCAGCAGAAAACCGCCCACAGGGTTTTTCTACGAGCAGTACTTC.

This clone was detected only once. V gene TRBV4-1 combines with J gene TRBJ2-7, with a tentative D call TRBD1 (5 bases). Trimming stripped 1 base from V and 2 bases from J, with 9 bases between. The V gene's germline CDR1 is MGHRA and CDR2 YSYEKL. The CDR3 consists of 14 residues. The CDR3 nucleotides read TGCGCCAGCAGCCAAGTACAGGCCACCTACGAGCAGTACTTC. This codes for CASSQVQATYEQYF.

A few counts support this clone. The genes are TRBV27 and TRBJ1-2; D not certain. The CDR3 runs 14 residues. CDR1 is MNHEY and CDR2 is SMNVEV in the germline V gene (reference sequence). The ends were cut back, 2 bases at V and 5 bases at J, with 12 bases in the middle. The CDR3 region has the DNA TGTGCCAGCAGTTTAGGAGGTCCGGTGTATGGCTACACCTTC. Protein sequence: CASSLGGPVYGYTF.

The J gene is TRBJ2-3, the V gene TRBV5-8; the match to TRBD1 covers 8 bases. This CDR3 is built from 15 residues. CDR1 and CDR2 from the germline V gene are SGHTS and YDEGEE. With V trimmed by 2 bases and J by 4 bases, 6 bases remained unmatched. The CDR3 is CASSFSGTGADTQYF. For the CDR3, the DNA is TGTGCCAGCAGCTTTTCGGGGACAGGTGCAGATACGCAGTATTTT.

This chain connects TRBV6-5 to TRBJ2-7, with a weak D call TRBD1 (6 bases). Trimming left V 6 bases short and J 0 bases short, with 15 bases between. CDR3 length: 15 residues. Germline CDR1 MNHEY, CDR2 SVGAGI. Written as DNA, the CDR3 is TGTGCCAGCAGGTCCCCGAGGGGGAACTCCTACGAGCAGTACTTC. Translating it yields CASRSPRGNSYEQYF.

This rearrangement joins TRBV6-1 to TRBJ1-1, with D possibly TRBD1 on 5 matching bases. In germline, CDR1 is MNHNS, CDR2 SASEGT. V was pared by 3 bases and J by 4 bases, with 12 bases between. This CDR3 is 14 amino acids long. The CDR3 DNA reads as TGTGCCAGCAGTGAGGGACTTTGGGGCACTGAAGCTTTCTTT. This sequence encodes CASSEGLWGTEAFF.

The genes are TRBV14 and TRBJ2-2, with D unresolved. The CDR3 contains 13 residues. Germline loops: CDR1 SGHDN, CDR2 FVKESK. V lost 0 bases and J 6 bases, leaving 5 bases between the germline ends. In DNA form, the CDR3 reads TGTGCCAGCAGCCAAGATCTCGCCGGGGAGCTGTTTTTT. The encoded protein is CASSQDLAGELFF.

V usage is TRBV28 and J usage is TRBJ2-7; 8 bases line up with TRBD1. CDR3 size: 18 residues. Germline V gene data show CDR1 as MDHEN and CDR2 as SYDVKM. The J segment lost 5 bases and the V segment lost 2 bases, leaving 17 bases of the junction unmatched. In DNA form, the CDR3 reads TGTGCCAGCAGTTTACGGTGGGAACGGACAGGGTTTTTGCACGAGCAGTACTTC. It yields the protein CASSLRWERTGFLHEQYF.

This clone was observed a single time. The CDR3: CASRGTRESYEQYF. The CDR3 DNA follows: TGTGCCAGCAGGGGGACAAGGGAGTCCTACGAGCAGTACTTC. The chain uses TRBV27 and TRBJ2-7, with D possibly TRBD1 on 6 matching bases. The V end lost 6 bases, the J end lost 1 base, and 13 bases lay between the germline ends. Germline V lookup: CDR1 MNHEY, CDR2 SMNVEV (reference sequence). This CDR3 is built from 14 residues.

The chain has TRBV19 and TRBJ2-1; 10 bases fit TRBD1. Per germline, CDR1 LNHDA and CDR2 SQIVND (reference sequence). V shed 3 bases, J shed 5 bases, and the junction held 19 bases outside the gene matches. CDR3 length equals 20 residues. CDR3 loop: CASSMGDRGPITIQDNEQFF. The CDR3, as DNA: TGTGCCAGTAGTATGGGGGACAGGGGTCCAATAACCATACAAGACAATGAGCAGTTCTTC.

V gene TRBV29-1 combines with J gene TRBJ2-7, with 9 nucleotides matching TRBD1. The length of the CDR3 is 15 residues. V lost 0 bases and J lost 6; bases outside the gene matches: 9. In germline, CDR1 is SQVTM, CDR2 ANQGSEA. CDR3: CSVEEAGQGLSEQYF. The CDR3 coding sequence is TGCAGCGTTGAAGAGGCGGGACAGGGTCTCTCCGAGCAGTACTTC.